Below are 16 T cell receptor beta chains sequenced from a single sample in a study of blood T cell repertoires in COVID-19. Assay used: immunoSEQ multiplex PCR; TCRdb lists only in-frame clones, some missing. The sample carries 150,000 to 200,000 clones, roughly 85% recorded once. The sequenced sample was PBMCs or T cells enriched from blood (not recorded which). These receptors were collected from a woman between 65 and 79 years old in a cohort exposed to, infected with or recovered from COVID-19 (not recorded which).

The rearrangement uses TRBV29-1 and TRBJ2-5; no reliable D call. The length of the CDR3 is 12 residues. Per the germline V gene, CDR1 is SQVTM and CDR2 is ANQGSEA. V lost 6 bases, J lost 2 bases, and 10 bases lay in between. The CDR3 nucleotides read TGCAGCGTACGGTTCGGTCAAGAGACCCAGTACTTC. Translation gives CSVRFGQETQYF.

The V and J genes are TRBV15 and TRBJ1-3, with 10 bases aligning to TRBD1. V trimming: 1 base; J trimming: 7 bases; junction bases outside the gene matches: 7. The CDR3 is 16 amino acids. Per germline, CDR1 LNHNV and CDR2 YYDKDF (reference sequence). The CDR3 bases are TGTGCCACCAGCAGAGGACGTGGGGGACAGGGGAACACCATATATTTT. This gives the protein CATSRGRGGQGNTIYF.

CDR3 sequence reads: CASSQSPTGTLSYEQYF. The CDR3 DNA reads as TGCGCCAGCAGCCAAAGCCCCACCGGGACACTCTCTTACGAGCAGTACTTC. The chain joins TRBV4-1 to TRBJ2-7; weak D call: TRBD1 (6 bases). V dropped 2 bases and J dropped 4 bases, with 21 bases sitting between them. CDR3 length: 17 amino acids. CDR1 MGHRA and CDR2 YSYEKL come from the germline V gene.

CDR3 DNA: TGTGCCAGCAGCGTAGGGCTAGCGGGAGAGACCCAGTACTTC. Protein sequence: CASSVGLAGETQYF. The chain combines TRBV9 with TRBJ2-5, with TRBD2 matching over 8 bases. The CDR3 covers 14 residues. Germline assignment: CDR1 SGDLS and CDR2 YYNGEE. The junction had 2 bases not matched to a gene; V was cut back by 0 bases and J by 4 bases.

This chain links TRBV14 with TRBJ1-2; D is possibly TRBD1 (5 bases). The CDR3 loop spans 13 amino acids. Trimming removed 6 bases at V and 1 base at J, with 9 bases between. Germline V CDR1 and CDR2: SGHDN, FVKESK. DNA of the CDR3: TGTGCCAGCAGTTCAGGGATTAACTATGGCTACACCTTC. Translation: CASSSGINYGYTF.

The CDR3 DNA reads TGTGCCAGCAGTTTACAGGGTAACTATGGCTACACCTTC. This sequence encodes CASSLQGNYGYTF. The chain joins TRBV27 to TRBJ1-2, with D possibly being TRBD1 (5 bases). V was cut by 2 bases and J by 1 base, with 5 bases left in between. CDR1 is MNHEY and CDR2 is SMNVEV in the germline V gene (reference sequence). The CDR3 has 13 amino acids.

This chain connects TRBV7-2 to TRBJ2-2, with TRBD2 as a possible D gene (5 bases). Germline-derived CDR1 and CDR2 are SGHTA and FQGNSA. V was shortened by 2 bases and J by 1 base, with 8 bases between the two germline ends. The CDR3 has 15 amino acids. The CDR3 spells CASSLRLQNTGELFF. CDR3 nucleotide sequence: TGTGCCAGCAGCTTAAGACTACAGAACACCGGGGAGCTGTTTTTT.

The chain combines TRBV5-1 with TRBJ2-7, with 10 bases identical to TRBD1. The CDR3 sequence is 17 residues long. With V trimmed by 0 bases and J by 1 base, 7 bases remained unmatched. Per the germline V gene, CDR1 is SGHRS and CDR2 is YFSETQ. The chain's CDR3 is CASSLGPWTGGSYEQYF. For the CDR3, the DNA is TGCGCCAGCAGCTTGGGGCCCTGGACAGGGGGGTCCTACGAGCAGTACTTC.

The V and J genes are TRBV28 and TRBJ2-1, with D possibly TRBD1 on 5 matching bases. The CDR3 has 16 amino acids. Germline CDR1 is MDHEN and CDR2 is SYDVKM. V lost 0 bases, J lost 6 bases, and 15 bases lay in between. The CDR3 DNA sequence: TGTGCCAGCAGTTTATGGGGGCAGGGAAGTATCAATGAGCAGTTCTTC. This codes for CASSLWGQGSINEQFF.

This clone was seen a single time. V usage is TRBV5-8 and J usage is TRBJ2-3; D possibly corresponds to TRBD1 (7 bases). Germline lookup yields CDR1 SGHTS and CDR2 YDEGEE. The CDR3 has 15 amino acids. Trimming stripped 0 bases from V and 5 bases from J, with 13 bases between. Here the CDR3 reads CASSLGGTAGDTQYF. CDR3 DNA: TGTGCCAGCAGCTTGGGCGGGACAGCGGGAGATACGCAGTATTTT.

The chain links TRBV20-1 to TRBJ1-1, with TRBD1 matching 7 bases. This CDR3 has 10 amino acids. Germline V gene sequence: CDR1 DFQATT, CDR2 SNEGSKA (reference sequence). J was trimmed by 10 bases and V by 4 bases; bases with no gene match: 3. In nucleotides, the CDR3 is TGCAGTGCTAACAGGGGCGCAGCTTTCTTT. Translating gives CSANRGAAFF.

The CDR3 sequence: CASSLTGTASSGANVLTF. The CDR3 DNA reads as TGCGCCAGCAGCTTGACCGGGACAGCGTCCTCTGGGGCCAACGTCCTGACTTTC. The rearrangement uses TRBV5-1 and TRBJ2-6; 7 nucleotides match TRBD1. Germline trimming cut 1 base from V and 0 bases from J; bases unmatched to any gene: 7. The CDR3 spans 18 residues. Germline V gene sequence: CDR1 SGHRS, CDR2 YFSETQ.

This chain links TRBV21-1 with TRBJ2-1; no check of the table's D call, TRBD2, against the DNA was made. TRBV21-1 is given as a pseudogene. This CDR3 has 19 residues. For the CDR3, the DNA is TGTGCCAGCAGCAAAGGGAGTTCGGCGGGAGGGGTTGATGGCAATGAGCAGTTCTTC. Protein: CASSKGSSAGGVDGNEQFF.

The CDR3 DNA reads as TGTGCCAGCAGCCTATTCGGGTCCTACAATGAGCAGTTCTTC. As protein: CASSLFGSYNEQFF. The chain joins TRBV11-2 to TRBJ2-1; unclear D gene. Germline CDR1 and CDR2: SGHAT and FQNNGV. V was cut by 5 bases and J by 1 base, with 9 bases left in between. The CDR3 sequence is 14 residues long.

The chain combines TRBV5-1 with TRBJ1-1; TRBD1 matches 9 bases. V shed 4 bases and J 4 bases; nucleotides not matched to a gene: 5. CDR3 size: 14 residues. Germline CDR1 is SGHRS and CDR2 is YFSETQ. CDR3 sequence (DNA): TGCGCCAGCAGCAGGGGGACAGGGACCACTGAAGCTTTCTTT. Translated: CASSRGTGTTEAFF.

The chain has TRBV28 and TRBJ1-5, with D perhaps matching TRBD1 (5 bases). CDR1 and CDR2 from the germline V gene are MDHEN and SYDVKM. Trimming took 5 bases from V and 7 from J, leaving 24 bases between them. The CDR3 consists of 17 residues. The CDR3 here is CASSHRDFSGHRQPQHF. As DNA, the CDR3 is TGTGCCAGCAGTCACCGCGACTTTTCTGGTCACAGGCAGCCCCAGCATTTT.